One sample yielded the 16 T cell receptor beta chains listed below, sequenced in a study of blood T cell repertoires in COVID-19. The method was immunoSEQ multiplex PCR; TCRdb's version includes in-frame clones alone and lacks a portion of them. The repertoire includes over 200,000 clones, about 93% of them detected once, and 0.65% to 0.85% sits in the top ten. Sequenced: peripheral blood. The receptors were gathered from a man between 60 and 75 years old with COVID-19, enrolled during active disease.

This chain uses TRBV19 with TRBJ1-6; TRBD1 agrees at 11 bases. CDR3 length: 17 amino acids. Germline-derived CDR1 and CDR2 are LNHDA and SQIVND (reference sequence). After removal of 4 bases from V and 4 bases from J, the junction contained 6 bases not matched to a gene. CDR3 bases: TGTGCCAGTAGTACACGGACAGGGGGCAAGTATAATTCACCCCTCCACTTT. It is translated as CASSTRTGGKYNSPLHF.

V gene TRBV7-3 combines with J gene TRBJ1-1; weak D call: TRBD1 (5 bases). The germline V gene encodes CDR1 SGHTA and CDR2 FQGTGA. This CDR3 contains 14 residues. The V and J ends lost 5 bases and 1 base respectively, with 11 bases between them. The CDR3 sequence: CASSVSTANTEAFF. The CDR3 DNA follows: TGTGCCAGCAGCGTATCGACAGCGAACACTGAAGCTTTCTTT. The entire variable domain, with the rest obtained from reference TRBV7-3 and TRBJ1-1, is as follows: GAGVSQTPSNKVTEKGKYVELRCDPISGHTALYWYRQSLGQGPEFLIYFQGTGAADDSGLPNDRFFAVRPEGSVSTLKIQRTERGDSAVYLCASSVSTANTEAFFGQGTRLTVV.

The chain uses TRBV5-4 and TRBJ2-3, with 7 bases identical to TRBD2. Trimming cost V 2 bases and J 2 bases; bases outside gene matches: 8. CDR3 size: 16 residues. Germline values: CDR1 SGHNT, CDR2 YYREEE (reference sequence). CDR3 bases: TGTGCCAGCAGCTTAGCCCTGAGCGGGGACACAGATACGCAGTATTTT. Its protein is CASSLALSGDTDTQYF.

The V and J genes are TRBV28 and TRBJ1-3; 9 bases fit TRBD1. This CDR3 comprises 15 residues. Trimming removed 6 bases from V and 2 bases from J; junction bases left unmatched: 5. Germline V gene sequence: CDR1 MDHEN, CDR2 SYDVKM. The CDR3 here is CASSEQGATGNTIYF. The CDR3 region has the DNA TGTGCCAGCAGCGAACAGGGGGCGACTGGAAACACCATATATTTT.

This clone was seen a single time. V and J are TRBV12-5 and TRBJ1-1; D is unclear. V was cut by 2 bases and J by 3 bases, with 13 bases left in between. CDR1 LGHNT and CDR2 FRNRAP come from the germline V gene. The CDR3 length is 15 residues. CDR3 DNA sequence: TGTGCTAGTGGTTTGTCTGGTTCCAGGTACACTGAAGCTTTCTTT. It translates to CASGLSGSRYTEAFF.

As to this clone: Within the sample, other DNA sequences also encode this same CDR3. The V gene is TRBV18, the J gene TRBJ1-1; D is perhaps TRBD1 (5 bases). V gave up 1 base and J gave up 2 bases, with 8 bases separating them. The CDR3 consists of 14 residues. Per germline, CDR1 KGHSH and CDR2 LQKENI. The CDR3 is CASSPRRGNTEAFF. CDR3 in DNA: TGTGCCAGCTCACCACGAAGGGGTAACACTGAAGCTTTCTTT.

The chain uses TRBV24-1 and TRBJ1-1; 9 nucleotides align to TRBD1. CDR1 is KGHDR, CDR2 SFDVKD, per germline. The V gene end was trimmed by 6 bases and the J gene end by 5 bases; junction bases not matched to a gene: 6. The CDR3 has 14 residues. CDR3 in amino acids: CATSPGTGSTEAFF. The CDR3 DNA is TGTGCCACCAGTCCCGGGACAGGGTCGACTGAAGCTTTCTTT.

This clone was counted a single time. CDR3 nucleotides: TGTGCCAGCAGCTTAGGGACTAGCGGAACCTACAATGAGCAGTTCTTC. It specifies CASSLGTSGTYNEQFF. The chain has TRBV7-6 and TRBJ2-1; TRBD2 matches 10 bases. This CDR3 has 16 amino acids. Trimming removed 1 base from V and 2 bases from J; junction bases left unmatched: 2. Germline V gene sequence: CDR1 SGHVS, CDR2 FNYEAQ.

The V call is TRBV28, the J call TRBJ2-7, with TRBD1 matching over 9 bases. The CDR3 is 14 residues long. V gave up 6 bases and J gave up 5 bases; unmatched junction bases: 8. Germline V lookup: CDR1 MDHEN, CDR2 SYDVKM. CDR3 sequence: CASRKDRGRNEQYF. The CDR3 nucleotides are TGTGCCAGCAGGAAGGACAGGGGTCGGAACGAGCAGTACTTC.

Only a few counts were recorded for this clone. The genes are TRBV30 and TRBJ1-2; no definite D call. Per germline, CDR1 GTSNPN and CDR2 SVGIG (reference sequence). The CDR3 has 12 amino acids. The ends were cut back, 1 base at V and 1 base at J, with 4 bases in the middle. CDR3 loop: CAWSGGNYGYTF. In nucleotides, the CDR3 is TGTGCCTGGAGTGGCGGTAACTATGGCTACACCTTC.

This clone has just one count. The chain has TRBV27 and TRBJ2-7, with a tentative D call TRBD2 (7 bases). The V gene lost 6 bases and the J gene lost 9 bases, with 18 bases spanning the gap. Germline CDR1 and CDR2: MNHEY and SMNVEV (reference sequence). The CDR3 sequence is 13 residues long. The CDR3 coding sequence is TGTGCCAGCAGCCCTAAGGGGGGGGCTATGCAGTACTTC. As protein: CASSPKGGAMQYF.

The chain has TRBV19 and TRBJ1-1, with D unresolved. V was cut by 6 bases and J by 5 bases, with 13 bases left in between. The CDR3 is 13 amino acids. Germline V gene sequence: CDR1 LNHDA, CDR2 SQIVND (reference sequence). DNA for the CDR3: TGTGCCAGTAGGCCCGAGTGGGCAACTGAAGCTTTCTTT. It codes for CASRPEWATEAFF. Full variable domain (remainder filled in from reference TRBV19 and TRBJ1-1): DGGITQSPKYLFRKEGQNVTLSCEQNLNHDAMYWYRQDPGQGLRLIYYSQIVNDFQKGDIAEGYSVSREKKESFPLTVTSAQKNPTAFYLCASRPEWATEAFFGQGTRLTVV.

The chain carries TRBV6-4 and TRBJ2-7; 7 nucleotides align to TRBD1. Germline V lookup: CDR1 MRHNA, CDR2 SNTAGT. With 3 bases clipped from V and 3 bases from J, the junction kept 11 bases outside the gene matches. The CDR3 runs 16 residues. Here the CDR3 reads CASSEHGQEANYEQYF. In DNA, the CDR3 is TGTGCCAGCAGTGAACACGGACAGGAGGCCAACTACGAGCAGTACTTC.

This rearrangement joins TRBV18 to TRBJ2-1; 7 nucleotides align to TRBD2. The length of the CDR3 is 17 residues. Germline V gene data show CDR1 as KGHSH and CDR2 as LQKENI. V dropped 4 bases and J dropped 0; count of bases not matched to a gene: 9. This chain's CDR3 is CASSRAKGGSSYNEQFF. The CDR3 nucleotides read TGTGCCAGCTCACGGGCGAAAGGCGGGAGCTCCTACAATGAGCAGTTCTTC.

As DNA, the CDR3 is TGCAGCGCTGCGGACAGGGCGAACAATGAGCAGTTCTTC. As protein: CSAADRANNEQFF. V is TRBV29-1 and J is TRBJ2-1; 8 bases agree with TRBD1. Losses at the gene ends were 7 bases for V and 5 bases for J; bases not matched to a gene: 7. This CDR3 has 13 residues. The V gene's germline CDR1 is SQVTM and CDR2 ANQGSEA.

The CDR3 is CASSPRGGNPPGTGELFF. The CDR3 nucleotides are TGTGCCAGCAGCCCAAGGGGAGGGAACCCGCCGGGCACCGGGGAGCTGTTTTTT. V is TRBV9 and J is TRBJ2-2; TRBD2 agrees at 7 bases. Looked up from germline, CDR1 is SGDLS and CDR2 is YYNGEE. V lost 4 bases and J lost 4; bases outside the gene matches: 16. The length of the CDR3 is 18 residues.